A single sample gave rise to the 29 T cell receptor beta chains below, sequenced in a study of T cells in Graves' hyperthyroidism and ophthalmopathy. Researchers took RNA transcripts and amplified the TCR beta CDR3 regions from them. The HTBI primer set drove a first-round RT-PCR of the TCR CDR3. In TCRdb, the multiplex PCR reads were re-called with MiXCR into one record per CDR3 protein. The sample yields roughly 350,000 distinct CDR3 sequences, roughly 13% seen once. What was sequenced was blood. The source of these receptors is a woman between 25 and 40 years old with Graves' hyperthyroidism.

This clonotype was counted a few times. The rearrangement uses TRBV7-2 and TRBJ2-5; 9 nucleotides line up with TRBD1. CDR3 length: 15 amino acids. Germline V lookup: CDR1 SGHTA, CDR2 FQGNSA. V trimming: 5 bases; J trimming: 5 bases; junction bases outside the gene matches: 9. CDR3 loop: CASSQAGQGSETQYF. CDR3 DNA: TGTGCCAGCAGCCAAGCTGGACAGGGGTCCGAGACCCAGTACTTC.

This chain uses TRBV24-1 with TRBJ2-1; TRBD2 might be the D (6 bases). V gave up 5 bases and J gave up 6 bases, with 13 bases separating them. This CDR3 spans 14 amino acids. Germline assignment: CDR1 KGHDR and CDR2 SFDVKD. CDR3 loop: CATSAWDSLNEQFF. CDR3 nucleotide sequence: TGTGCCACCAGTGCGTGGGACTCTCTCAATGAGCAGTTCTTC.

A single count supports this clonotype. This may be a read error: a much more frequent sequence differs by one nucleotide. The chain links TRBV27 to TRBJ1-1; maybe TRBD1 (5 bases). Germline V gives CDR1 MNHEY, CDR2 SMNVEV (reference sequence). The CDR3 totals 13 residues. This CDR3 is CASSMTEIAEASF. The CDR3 nucleotides read TGTGCCAGCAGTATGACAGAAATCGCTGAAGCTTCCTTT.

This chain joins TRBV9 and TRBJ2-2, with D uncertain. This CDR3 is built from 14 residues. Looked up from germline, CDR1 is SGDLS and CDR2 is YYNGEE. V shed 0 bases and J shed 5 bases, with 8 bases lying between them. DNA for the CDR3: TGTGCCAGCAGCGTAGAGGCGAGGACCGGGGAGCTGTTTTTT. Translated: CASSVEARTGELFF.

This chain uses TRBV28 with TRBJ1-5; D perhaps matches TRBD1 (6 bases). V gave up 5 bases and J gave up 10 bases, with 18 bases separating them. The CDR3 has 14 amino acids. The germline V gene encodes CDR1 MDHEN and CDR2 SYDVKM. The CDR3 here is CASSPSGTYPPQHF. The CDR3 region has the DNA TGTGCCAGCAGTCCATCCGGGACATATCCCCCCCAGCATTTT.

This clonotype was observed at least ten times. The chain recombines TRBV3-1 with TRBJ2-3; D uncertain. Trimming removed 3 bases at V and 3 bases at J, with 4 bases between. Germline values: CDR1 LGHDT, CDR2 YNNKEL (reference sequence). The CDR3 loop spans 12 amino acids. CDR3 protein: CASSHATDTQYF. In DNA, the CDR3 is TGTGCCAGCAGCCATGCAACAGATACGCAGTATTTT.

This clonotype was seen only a few times. The chain has TRBV2 and TRBJ2-1, with D unresolved. Germline V gene lookup returns CDR1 SNHLY and CDR2 FYNNEI. V dropped 11 bases and J dropped 5 bases, with 10 bases sitting between them. This CDR3 has 11 residues. Here the CDR3 DNA reads TGTGCCGGTAAAATAAACAATGAGCAGTTCTTC. Translation gives CAGKINNEQFF.

This clonotype was observed a few times. V and J are TRBV7-2 and TRBJ2-2, with D possibly being TRBD2 (6 bases). The V gene lost 5 bases and the J gene lost 0 bases, with 13 bases spanning the gap. Germline assignment: CDR1 SGHTA and CDR2 FQGNSA. CDR3 length: 16 residues. CDR3 nucleotide sequence: TGTGCCAGCAGCCTGAGGGTAGCGGCGAACACCGGGGAGCTGTTTTTT. The encoded protein is CASSLRVAANTGELFF.

On this clonotype: A much larger clone sits a single nucleotide away, making a read error possible. This sequence joins TRBV27 and TRBJ2-1, with D uncertain. The germline gives CDR1 MNHEY, CDR2 SMNVEV (reference sequence). The CDR3 runs 13 residues. The CDR3 sequence: CAGSLRVDNEQFF. CDR3 coding DNA: TGTGCCGGCAGTTTACGGGTGGACAATGAGCAGTTCTTC.

This chain links TRBV27 with TRBJ1-1; D is ambiguous. Germline loops: CDR1 MNHEY, CDR2 SMNVEV (reference sequence). The CDR3 spans 14 residues. V dropped 8 bases and J dropped 5 bases, with 18 bases sitting between them. The CDR3 loop is CASRQTGPGTEAFF. CDR3 sequence (DNA): TGTGCCAGCCGGCAAACCGGGCCGGGGACTGAAGCTTTCTTT.

This clonotype was detected ten times or more. V is TRBV29-1 and J is TRBJ2-7; 9 nucleotides agree with TRBD1. The CDR3 spans 14 residues. V dropped 6 bases and J dropped 0; count of bases not matched to a gene: 6. Per the germline V gene, CDR1 is SQVTM and CDR2 is ANQGSEA. This chain's CDR3 is CSVGTGRSSYEQYF. CDR3 bases: TGCAGCGTCGGGACAGGGAGGAGCTCCTACGAGCAGTACTTC.

This clonotype was seen ten or more times. The chain has TRBV9 and TRBJ2-7; weak D call: TRBD1 (7 bases). CDR1 is SGDLS, CDR2 YYNGEE, per germline. V was pared by 0 bases and J by 2 bases, with 9 bases between. This CDR3 has 14 amino acids. The CDR3 bases are TGTGCCAGCAGCGTAGTCAGGGGGGCCTACGAGCAGTACTTC. Encoded protein: CASSVVRGAYEQYF.

On this clonotype itself: A junction end diverges from the germline sequence, so it may reflect a read error. This chain uses TRBV20-1 with TRBJ2-3; D gene ambiguous. Germline assignment: CDR1 DFQATT and CDR2 SNEGSKA (reference sequence). The CDR3 has 13 residues. The CDR3 region has the DNA TGCAGTGCCAGAGGTCTCTCCACAGATACGCAGTATTTT. The encoded protein is CSARGLSTDTQYF.

The chain links TRBV30 to TRBJ1-5; perhaps TRBD1 as D (6 bases). The ends were cut back, 0 bases at V and 6 bases at J, with 15 bases in the middle. The CDR3 is 15 residues long. CDR1 and CDR2 from the germline V gene are GTSNPN and SVGIG (reference sequence). The CDR3: CAWSVSQGRGQPQHF. The CDR3 nucleotides are TGTGCCTGGAGTGTATCACAGGGAAGAGGTCAGCCCCAGCATTTT.

This clonotype was seen more than once but under ten times. V gene TRBV10-2 combines with J gene TRBJ2-2; D may be TRBD2 (6 bases). CDR1 is WSHSY, CDR2 SAAADI, per germline. V was clipped by 8 bases and J by 8 bases, with 15 bases between them. The CDR3 runs 13 residues. Here the CDR3 reads CASGGTGEGELFF. CDR3 coding DNA: TGCGCCAGCGGAGGGACCGGAGAAGGGGAGCTGTTTTTT.

In this sample, this clonotype turned up a few times. This chain links TRBV12-3 or TRBV12-4 with TRBJ2-1; the match to TRBD1 covers 10 bases. The CDR3 covers 14 residues. The trim removed 5 bases at V and 7 bases at J, leaving 5 bases unmatched. In DNA, the CDR3 is TGTGCCAGCAGTCTTCGGACAGGGGGTAATGAGCAGTTCTTC. Protein product: CASSLRTGGNEQFF.

The chain recombines TRBV7-2 with TRBJ1-6; no clear D. In germline, CDR1 is SGHTA, CDR2 FQGNSA. V lost 3 bases to trimming and J lost 9 bases, with 9 bases between them. The CDR3 consists of 13 residues. The CDR3 sequence: CASSLDPGSPLHF. CDR3 DNA: TGTGCCAGCAGCTTGGACCCAGGTTCACCCCTCCACTTT. Full variable domain (outside the CDR3, taken from reference TRBV7-2 and TRBJ1-6): GAGVSQSPSNKVTEKGKDVELRCDPISGHTALYWYRQSLGQGLEFLIYFQGNSAPDKSGLPSDRFSAERTGGSVSTLTIQRTQQEDSAVYLCASSLDPGSPLHFGNGTRLTVT.

This clonotype was observed a handful of times. The rearrangement joins TRBV2 to TRBJ2-1; 11 bases map to TRBD2. The CDR3 has 16 amino acids. Germline V gives CDR1 SNHLY, CDR2 FYNNEI. The V and J ends lost 4 bases and 7 bases, in that order; junction bases with no gene match: 9. CDR3 nucleotide sequence: TGTGCCAGCAGTGGAACCACTAGCGGGAGTATGAATGAGCAGTTCTTC. It specifies CASSGTTSGSMNEQFF.

This clonotype was counted ten times or more. The CDR3 protein is CSAVHRGGETQYF. The DNA of the CDR3 is TGCAGTGCTGTCCACAGGGGCGGGGAGACCCAGTACTTC. The chain employs TRBV20-1 and TRBJ2-5, with 7 positions matching TRBD1. Trimming cost V 5 bases and J 5 bases; bases outside gene matches: 8. The length of the CDR3 is 13 residues. Germline V gene lookup returns CDR1 DFQATT and CDR2 SNEGSKA (reference sequence).

This clonotype was counted many times. The gene calls are TRBV20-1 and TRBJ1-2; possibly TRBD1 for D (6 bases). CDR3 length equals 13 residues. V gave up 4 bases and J gave up 3 bases, with 12 bases separating them. Per the germline V gene, CDR1 is DFQATT and CDR2 is SNEGSKA (reference sequence). The CDR3 reads CSAIKGEDYGYTF. CDR3 in DNA: TGCAGTGCTATTAAGGGGGAGGACTATGGCTACACCTTC.

This clonotype was seen many times. The chain employs TRBV20-1 and TRBJ2-5, with 15 bases identical to TRBD2. CDR1 is DFQATT and CDR2 is SNEGSKA in the germline V gene (reference sequence). There are 16 residues in the CDR3. The V gene end was trimmed by 5 bases and the J gene end by 4 bases; junction bases not matched to a gene: 8. The CDR3 region has the DNA TGCAGTGCTGCCGGACTAGCGGGAGGGCCGGGAGAGACCCAGTACTTC. This gives the protein CSAAGLAGGPGETQYF.

The rearrangement links TRBV20-1 to TRBJ2-7; 13 nucleotides align to TRBD2. V lost 5 bases to trimming and J lost 8 bases; unmatched junction nucleotides: 18. Germline lookup yields CDR1 DFQATT and CDR2 SNEGSKA (reference sequence). This CDR3 region has 17 residues. CDR3 residues: CSAPMGTSGMLRDKQYF. CDR3 in DNA: TGCAGTGCTCCTATGGGGACTAGCGGGATGCTTCGGGACAAGCAGTACTTC.

This clonotype has only a few counts. The rearrangement joins TRBV18 to TRBJ2-5; D unresolved. Trimming removed 5 bases from V and 2 bases from J, with 9 bases in between. The CDR3 runs 13 residues. Germline CDR1 reads KGHSH; CDR2 reads LQKENI. The CDR3 loop reads CASSFILQETQYF. CDR3 sequence (DNA): TGTGCCAGCTCATTCATTTTACAAGAGACCCAGTACTTC.

This clonotype was seen at least ten times. The rearrangement joins TRBV28 to TRBJ2-3, with D maybe TRBD2 (6 bases). Trimming removed 3 bases at V and 6 bases at J, with 16 bases between. Germline values: CDR1 MDHEN, CDR2 SYDVKM. The CDR3 contains 15 residues. In DNA form, the CDR3 reads TGTGCCAGCAGTTTTTTAGGAGGGTCTTTGGATACGCAGTATTTT. The encoded protein is CASSFLGGSLDTQYF.

This clonotype was seen repeatedly, ten times or more. The chain couples TRBV7-8 to TRBJ2-5; D may match TRBD1 or TRBD2 (7 bases each). Germline assignment: CDR1 SGHVS and CDR2 FQNEAQ. The CDR3 length is 15 residues. With 5 bases removed from V and 5 bases from J, the gap between germline ends came to 18 bases. CDR3 in amino acids: CASSPGGARGETQYF. CDR3 nucleotides: TGTGCCAGCAGCCCAGGGGGGGCGCGGGGGGAGACCCAGTACTTC.

This clonotype was counted only a few times. The chain has TRBV19 and TRBJ2-7; weak D call: TRBD1 (6 bases). The CDR3 is 18 residues long. V was cut by 6 bases and J by 0 bases, with 24 bases left in between. Germline V gene data show CDR1 as LNHDA and CDR2 as SQIVND (reference sequence). The CDR3 spells CASSKPRGGLYFSYEQYF. The CDR3 DNA is TGTGCCAGTAGCAAACCGAGAGGGGGATTATACTTCTCCTACGAGCAGTACTTC.

This clonotype was seen at least ten times. The gene calls are TRBV11-3 and TRBJ2-7; D unresolved. V was trimmed by 8 bases and J by 4 bases, leaving 27 bases between them. Germline CDR1 and CDR2: SGHNT and YENEEA. The CDR3 contains 17 residues. As DNA, the CDR3 is TGTGCCAGCTCTTTATCCGCGGAAGTATACGGAAGTTACGAGCAGTACTTC. Translating gives CASSLSAEVYGSYEQYF.

This clonotype has a handful of counts. V and J are TRBV5-6 and TRBJ2-5; 7 nucleotides match TRBD2. The CDR3 sequence is 16 residues long. Unmatched junction bases numbered 8, after V lost 1 base and J lost 2 bases. CDR1 SGHDT and CDR2 YYEEEE come from the germline V gene. The CDR3 sequence: CASSLIYEAGQETQYF. CDR3 nucleotide sequence: TGTGCCAGCAGCTTGATATACGAAGCGGGGCAAGAGACCCAGTACTTC.

Ten or more counts support this clonotype. CDR3 protein: CASTSFTEAFF. In DNA form, the CDR3 reads TGTGCCAGCACCTCATTCACTGAAGCTTTCTTT. The chain has TRBV28 and TRBJ1-1, with D uncertain. Germline V gene sequence: CDR1 MDHEN, CDR2 SYDVKM. The V end was cut by 7 bases, the J end by 4 bases, with 7 bases between. The CDR3 extends over 11 amino acids. The whole variable domain, remainder taken from reference TRBV28 and TRBJ1-1, is DVKVTQSSRYLVKRTGEKVFLECVQDMDHENMFWYRQDPGLGLRLIYFSYDVKMKEKGDIPEGYSVSREKKERFSLILESASTNQTSMYLCASTSFTEAFFGQGTRLTVV.